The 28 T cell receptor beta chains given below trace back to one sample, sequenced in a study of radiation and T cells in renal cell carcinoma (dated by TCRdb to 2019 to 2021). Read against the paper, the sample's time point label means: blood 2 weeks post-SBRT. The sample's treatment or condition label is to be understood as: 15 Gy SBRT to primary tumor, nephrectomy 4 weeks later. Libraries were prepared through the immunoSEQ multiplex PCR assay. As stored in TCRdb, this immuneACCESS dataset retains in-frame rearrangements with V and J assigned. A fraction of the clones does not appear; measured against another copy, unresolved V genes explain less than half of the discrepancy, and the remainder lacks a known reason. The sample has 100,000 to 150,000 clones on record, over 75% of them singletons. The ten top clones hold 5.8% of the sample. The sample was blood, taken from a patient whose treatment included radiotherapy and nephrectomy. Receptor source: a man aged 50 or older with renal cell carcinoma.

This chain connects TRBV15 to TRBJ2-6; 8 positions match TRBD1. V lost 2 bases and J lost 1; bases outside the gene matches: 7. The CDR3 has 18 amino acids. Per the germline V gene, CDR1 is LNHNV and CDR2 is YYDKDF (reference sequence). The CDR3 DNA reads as TGTGCCACCAGCAGACCGACAGGGGACGGATCTGGGGCCAACGTCCTGACTTTC. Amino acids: CATSRPTGDGSGANVLTF.

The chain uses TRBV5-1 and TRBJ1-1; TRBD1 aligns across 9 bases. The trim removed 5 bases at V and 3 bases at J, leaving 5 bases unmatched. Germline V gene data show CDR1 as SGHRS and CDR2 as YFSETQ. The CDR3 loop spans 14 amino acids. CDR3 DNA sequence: TGCGCCAGCAGTAGGACAGGGGACGACACTGAAGCTTTCTTT. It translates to CASSRTGDDTEAFF. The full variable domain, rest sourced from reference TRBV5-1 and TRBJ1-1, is KAGVTQTPRYLIKTRGQQVTLSCSPISGHRSVSWYQQTPGQGLQFLFEYFSETQRNKGNFPGRFSGRQFSNSRSEMNVSTLELGDSALYLCASSRTGDDTEAFFGQGTRLTVV.

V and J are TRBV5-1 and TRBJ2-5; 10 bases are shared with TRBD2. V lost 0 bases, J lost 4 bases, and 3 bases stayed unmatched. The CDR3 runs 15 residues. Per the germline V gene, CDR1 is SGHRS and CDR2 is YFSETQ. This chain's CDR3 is CASSLGLAGVETQYF. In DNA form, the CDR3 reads TGCGCCAGCAGCTTGGGGCTAGCGGGAGTAGAGACCCAGTACTTC.

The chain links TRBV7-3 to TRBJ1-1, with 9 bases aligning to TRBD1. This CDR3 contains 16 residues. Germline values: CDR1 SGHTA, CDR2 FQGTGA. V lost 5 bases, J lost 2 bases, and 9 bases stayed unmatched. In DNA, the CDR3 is TGTGCCAGCAGCCTAGGACAGGGGATAGGAAACACTGAAGCTTTCTTT. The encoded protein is CASSLGQGIGNTEAFF.

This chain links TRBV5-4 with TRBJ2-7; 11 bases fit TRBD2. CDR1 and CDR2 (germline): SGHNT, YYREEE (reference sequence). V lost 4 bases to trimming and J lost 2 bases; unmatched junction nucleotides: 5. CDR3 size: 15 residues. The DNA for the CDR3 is TGTGCCAGCAGCACAGGGACTAGCGGAACCTACGAGCAGTACTTC. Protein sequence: CASSTGTSGTYEQYF.

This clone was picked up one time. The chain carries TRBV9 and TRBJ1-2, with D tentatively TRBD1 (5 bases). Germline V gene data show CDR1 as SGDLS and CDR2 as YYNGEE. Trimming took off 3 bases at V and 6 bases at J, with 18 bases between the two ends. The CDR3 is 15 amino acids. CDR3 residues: CASSARFPGRNGYTF. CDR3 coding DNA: TGTGCCAGCAGCGCCCGATTTCCGGGACGGAATGGCTACACCTTC.

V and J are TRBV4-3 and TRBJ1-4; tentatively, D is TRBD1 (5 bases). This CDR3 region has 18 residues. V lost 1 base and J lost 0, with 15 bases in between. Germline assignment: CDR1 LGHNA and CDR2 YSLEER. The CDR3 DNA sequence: TGCGCCAGCAGCCAAGCTGCAGGGCAATCCGCAACTAATGAAAAACTGTTTTTT. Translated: CASSQAAGQSATNEKLFF.

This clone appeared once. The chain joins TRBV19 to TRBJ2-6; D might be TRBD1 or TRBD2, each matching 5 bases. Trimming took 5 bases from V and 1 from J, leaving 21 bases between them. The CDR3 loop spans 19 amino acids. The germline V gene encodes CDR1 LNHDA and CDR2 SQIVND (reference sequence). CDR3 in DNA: TGTGCCAGTAGTTACTCCGGGACCGCTGTGCCTTCTGGGGCCAACGTCCTGACTTTC. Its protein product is CASSYSGTAVPSGANVLTF.

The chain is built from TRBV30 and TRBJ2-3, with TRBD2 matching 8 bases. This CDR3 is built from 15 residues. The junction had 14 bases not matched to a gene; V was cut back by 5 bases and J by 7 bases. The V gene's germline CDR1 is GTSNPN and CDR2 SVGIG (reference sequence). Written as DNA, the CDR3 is TGTGCCTGGGGGCTCTCGGGACTAGTAACTAATACGCAGTATTTT. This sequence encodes CAWGLSGLVTNTQYF.

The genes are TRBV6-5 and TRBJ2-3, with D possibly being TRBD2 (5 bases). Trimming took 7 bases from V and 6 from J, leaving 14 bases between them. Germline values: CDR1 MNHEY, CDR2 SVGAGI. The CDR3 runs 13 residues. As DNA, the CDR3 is TGTGCCAGCATCGGACTCCTTTCTGATACGCAGTATTTT. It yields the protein CASIGLLSDTQYF.

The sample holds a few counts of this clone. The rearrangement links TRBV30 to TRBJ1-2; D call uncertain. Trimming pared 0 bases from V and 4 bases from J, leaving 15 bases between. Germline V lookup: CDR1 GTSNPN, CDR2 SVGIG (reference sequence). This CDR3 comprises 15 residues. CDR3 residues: CAWSVLLGSFYGYTF. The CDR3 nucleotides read TGTGCCTGGAGTGTACTGCTAGGGAGCTTCTATGGCTACACCTTC.

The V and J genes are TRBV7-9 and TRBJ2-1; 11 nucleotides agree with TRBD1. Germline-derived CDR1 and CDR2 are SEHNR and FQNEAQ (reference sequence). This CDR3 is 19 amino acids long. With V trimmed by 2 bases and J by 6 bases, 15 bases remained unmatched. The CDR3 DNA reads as TGTGCCAGCAGCTTAAGCTTGGGACAGGGGGACAATAGCCGCAATGAGCAGTTCTTC. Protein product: CASSLSLGQGDNSRNEQFF.

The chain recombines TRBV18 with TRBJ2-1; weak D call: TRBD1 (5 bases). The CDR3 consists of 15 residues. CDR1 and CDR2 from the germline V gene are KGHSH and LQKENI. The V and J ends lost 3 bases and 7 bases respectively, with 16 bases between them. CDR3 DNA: TGTGCCAGCTCACCGAATAGGGCAGGGCTGAATGAGCAGTTCTTC. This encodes CASSPNRAGLNEQFF. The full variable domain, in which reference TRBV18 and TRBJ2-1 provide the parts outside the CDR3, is NAGVMQNPRHLVRRRGQEARLRCSPMKGHSHVYWYRQLPEEGLKFMVYLQKENIIDESGMPKERFSAEFPKEGPSILRIQQVVRGDSAAYFCASSPNRAGLNEQFFGPGTRLTVL.

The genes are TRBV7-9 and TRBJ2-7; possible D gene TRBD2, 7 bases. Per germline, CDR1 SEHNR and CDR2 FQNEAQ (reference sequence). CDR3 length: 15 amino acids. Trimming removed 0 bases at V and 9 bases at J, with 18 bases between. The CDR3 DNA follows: TGTGCCAGCAGCTTAGCGAGTGGGGGGGCCCACCGGCAGTACTTC. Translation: CASSLASGGAHRQYF.

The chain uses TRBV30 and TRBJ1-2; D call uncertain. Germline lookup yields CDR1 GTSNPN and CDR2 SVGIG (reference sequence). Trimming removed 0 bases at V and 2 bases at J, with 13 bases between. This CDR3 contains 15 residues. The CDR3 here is CAWSVKDGRNYGYTF. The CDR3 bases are TGTGCCTGGAGTGTAAAGGACGGCCGCAACTATGGCTACACCTTC.

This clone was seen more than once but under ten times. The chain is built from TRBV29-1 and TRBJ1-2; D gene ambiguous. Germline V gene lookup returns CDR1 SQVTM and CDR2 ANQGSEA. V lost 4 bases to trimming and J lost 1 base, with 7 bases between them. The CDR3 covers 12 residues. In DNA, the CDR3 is TGCAGCGTTGGAGATATTAACTATGGCTACACCTTC. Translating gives CSVGDINYGYTF.

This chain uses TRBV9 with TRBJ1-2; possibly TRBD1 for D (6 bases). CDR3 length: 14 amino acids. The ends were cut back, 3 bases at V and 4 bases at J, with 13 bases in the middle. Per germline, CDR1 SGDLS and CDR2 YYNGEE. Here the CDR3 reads CASSASQGLYGYTF. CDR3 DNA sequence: TGTGCCAGCAGCGCATCACAGGGCCTCTATGGCTACACCTTC.

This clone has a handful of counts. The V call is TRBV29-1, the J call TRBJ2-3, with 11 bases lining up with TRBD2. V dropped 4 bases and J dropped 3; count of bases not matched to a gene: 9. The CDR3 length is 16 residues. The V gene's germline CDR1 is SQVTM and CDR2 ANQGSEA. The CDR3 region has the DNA TGCAGCGTTGTGTCGACTAGCGGGATCAGGACAGATACGCAGTATTTT. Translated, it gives CSVVSTSGIRTDTQYF.

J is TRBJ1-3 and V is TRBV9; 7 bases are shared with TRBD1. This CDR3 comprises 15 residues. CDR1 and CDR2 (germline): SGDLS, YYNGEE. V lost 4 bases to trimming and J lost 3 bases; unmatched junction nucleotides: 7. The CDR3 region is CASSHRQGIGNTIYF. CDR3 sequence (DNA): TGTGCCAGCAGCCACCGACAGGGCATTGGAAACACCATATATTTT.

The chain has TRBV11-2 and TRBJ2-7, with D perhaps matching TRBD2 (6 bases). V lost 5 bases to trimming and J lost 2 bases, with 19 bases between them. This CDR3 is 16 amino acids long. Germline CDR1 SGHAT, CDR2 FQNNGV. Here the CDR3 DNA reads TGTGCCAGCAGCAGGCTGTTTGGGGGGACCACCTACGAGCAGTACTTC. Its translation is CASSRLFGGTTYEQYF.

CDR3 residues: CASSPGIDNEQFF. The CDR3 bases are TGTGCCAGCTCACCCGGTATCGACAATGAGCAGTTCTTC. The chain uses TRBV18 and TRBJ2-1; D uncertain. V lost 3 bases and J lost 5, with 8 bases in between. The CDR3 runs to 13 residues. Germline-derived CDR1 and CDR2 are KGHSH and LQKENI.

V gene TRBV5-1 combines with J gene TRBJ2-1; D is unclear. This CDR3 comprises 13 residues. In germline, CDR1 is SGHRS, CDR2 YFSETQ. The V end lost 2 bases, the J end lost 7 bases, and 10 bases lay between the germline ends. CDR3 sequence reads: CASSLPGSNEQFF. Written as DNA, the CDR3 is TGCGCCAGCAGCTTACCCGGATCTAATGAGCAGTTCTTC.

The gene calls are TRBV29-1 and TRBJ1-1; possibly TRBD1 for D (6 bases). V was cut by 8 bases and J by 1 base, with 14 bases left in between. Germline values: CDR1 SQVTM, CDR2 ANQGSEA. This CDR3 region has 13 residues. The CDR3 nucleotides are TGCAGCCACTCGGAGGGGGGGAACACTGAAGCTTTCTTT. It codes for CSHSEGGNTEAFF.

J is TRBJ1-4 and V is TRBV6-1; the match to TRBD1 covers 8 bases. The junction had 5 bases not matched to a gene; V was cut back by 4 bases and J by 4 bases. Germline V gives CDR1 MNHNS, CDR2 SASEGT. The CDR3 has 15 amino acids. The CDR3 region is CASSARTGFNEKLFF. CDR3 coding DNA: TGTGCCAGCAGTGCTAGGACAGGGTTTAATGAAAAACTGTTTTTT.

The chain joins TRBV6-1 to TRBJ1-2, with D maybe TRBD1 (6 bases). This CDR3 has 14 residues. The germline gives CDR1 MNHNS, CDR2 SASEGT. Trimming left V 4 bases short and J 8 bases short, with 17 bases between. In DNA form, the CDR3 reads TGTGCCAGCAGTGCCTCCGGGACACCGAGGGGCTACACCTTC. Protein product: CASSASGTPRGYTF.

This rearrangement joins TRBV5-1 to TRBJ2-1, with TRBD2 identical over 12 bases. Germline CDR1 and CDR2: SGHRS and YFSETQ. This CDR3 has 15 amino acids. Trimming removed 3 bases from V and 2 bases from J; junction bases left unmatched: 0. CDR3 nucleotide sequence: TGCGCCAGCAGCTGGACTAGCGGGGCCTACAATGAGCAGTTCTTC. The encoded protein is CASSWTSGAYNEQFF.

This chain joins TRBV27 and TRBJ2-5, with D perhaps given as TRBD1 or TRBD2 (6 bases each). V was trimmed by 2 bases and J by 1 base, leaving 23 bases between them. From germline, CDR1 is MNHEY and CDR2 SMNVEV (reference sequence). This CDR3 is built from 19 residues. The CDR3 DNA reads TGTGCCAGCAGTTTAAGAGGGCCGGGACTCTGGGGGGCCCAAGAGACCCAGTACTTC. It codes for CASSLRGPGLWGAQETQYF.

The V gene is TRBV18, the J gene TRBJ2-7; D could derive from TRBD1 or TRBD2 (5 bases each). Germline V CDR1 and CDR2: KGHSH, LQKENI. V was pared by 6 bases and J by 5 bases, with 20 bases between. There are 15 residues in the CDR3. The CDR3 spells CASSDTPGQVDEQYF. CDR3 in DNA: TGTGCCAGCTCTGACACTCCGGGGCAGGTGGACGAGCAGTACTTC.